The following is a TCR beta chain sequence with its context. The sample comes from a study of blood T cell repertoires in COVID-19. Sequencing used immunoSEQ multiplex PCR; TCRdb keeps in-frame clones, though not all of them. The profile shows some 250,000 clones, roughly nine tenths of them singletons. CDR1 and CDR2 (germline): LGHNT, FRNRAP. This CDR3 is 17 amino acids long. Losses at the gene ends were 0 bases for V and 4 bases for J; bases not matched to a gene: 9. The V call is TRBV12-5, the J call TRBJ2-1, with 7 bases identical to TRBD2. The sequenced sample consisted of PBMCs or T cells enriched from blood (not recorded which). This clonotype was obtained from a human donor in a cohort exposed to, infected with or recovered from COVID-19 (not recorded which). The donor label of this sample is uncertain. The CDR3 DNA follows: TGTGCTAGTGGTTTGGTACTAGGGCTAGCGGTATACAATGAGCAGTTCTTC. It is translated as CASGLVLGLAVYNEQFF.